The 30 T cell receptor beta chains below come from one sample, sequenced in a study of T cells in localized non-small cell lung cancer. This table comes from immunoSEQ multiplex PCR, and its TCRdb copy is limited to in-frame clones, with some not included. The table records tens of thousands of clones, 70% to 90% of them present only once. The specimen was peripheral blood, collected before any cancer treatment. The receptors originated from a woman aged 35 to 70 with stage I lung adenocarcinoma.

This clone was counted once. The chain has TRBV7-2 and TRBJ2-1, with 8 bases lining up with TRBD2. The ends lost 5 bases at V and 9 bases at J; junction bases unmatched: 9. The CDR3 runs to 14 residues. Per the germline V gene, CDR1 is SGHTA and CDR2 is FQGNSA. CDR3 DNA sequence: TGTGCCAGCAGCACCGCGAGCGGGGGTGGTGAGCAGTTCTTC. It yields the protein CASSTASGGGEQFF.

The rearrangement uses TRBV10-3 and TRBJ1-4; no clear D gene. Trimming took off 0 bases at V and 7 bases at J, with 6 bases between the two ends. Germline V lookup: CDR1 ENHRY, CDR2 SYGVKD. This CDR3 is built from 13 residues. The DNA for the CDR3 is TGTGCCATCAGTGAGTCCGATAGTGAAAAACTGTTTTTT. This sequence encodes CAISESDSEKLFF.

This clone was counted only a few times. The chain is built from TRBV4-1 and TRBJ1-1, with D hard to call. Trimming stripped 0 bases from V and 0 bases from J, with 14 bases between. The CDR3 runs to 17 residues. Germline V gene data show CDR1 as MGHRA and CDR2 as YSYEKL. The DNA of the CDR3 is TGCGCCAGCAGCCAAGATGTCCAGCGCGTCATGAACACTGAAGCTTTCTTT. It is translated as CASSQDVQRVMNTEAFF.

J is TRBJ2-5 and V is TRBV7-7; 16 positions match TRBD2. Germline assignment: CDR1 SSHAT and CDR2 FNYEAQ (reference sequence). The ends lost 5 bases at V and 5 bases at J; junction bases unmatched: 5. The CDR3 covers 16 residues. This chain's CDR3 is CASSQGLAGGQETQYF. The CDR3 bases are TGTGCCAGCAGCCAGGGACTAGCGGGGGGGCAGGAGACCCAGTACTTC.

The chain has TRBV5-4 and TRBJ2-2, with unresolved D. CDR1 SGHNT and CDR2 YYREEE come from the germline V gene (reference sequence). CDR3 size: 12 residues. The V end lost 1 base, the J end lost 2 bases, and 0 bases lay between the germline ends. CDR3 loop: CASSLNTGELFF. The CDR3 bases are TGTGCCAGCAGCTTGAACACCGGGGAGCTGTTTTTT.

This clone was seen only a few times. This chain connects TRBV28 to TRBJ1-5; TRBD1 might be the D (5 bases). Germline V lookup: CDR1 MDHEN, CDR2 SYDVKM. V lost 5 bases, J lost 2 bases, and 13 bases lay in between. There are 15 residues in the CDR3. CDR3 coding DNA: TGTGCCAGCAGTCCGCCGGGACGGGGCAATCAGCCCCAGCATTTT. This gives the protein CASSPPGRGNQPQHF.

V usage is TRBV2 and J usage is TRBJ2-5, with D unclear. Trimming pared 4 bases from V and 3 bases from J, leaving 12 bases between. From germline, CDR1 is SNHLY and CDR2 FYNNEI. The length of the CDR3 is 14 residues. Written as DNA, the CDR3 is TGTGCCAGCAGTGTTCACGGAGCGAAAGAGACCCAGTACTTC. As protein: CASSVHGAKETQYF.

The chain combines TRBV28 with TRBJ2-7; D might be TRBD2 (6 bases). This CDR3 has 15 amino acids. Trimming took 5 bases from V and 7 from J, leaving 21 bases between them. The V gene's germline CDR1 is MDHEN and CDR2 SYDVKM. The CDR3 bases are TGTGCCAGCAGTAAGACCCCAGGGTCGGGGAGGGAGCAGTACTTC. Translating it yields CASSKTPGSGREQYF.

The V gene is TRBV4-1, the J gene TRBJ1-4, with D unresolved. The CDR3 is 14 amino acids. V gave up 5 bases and J gave up 7 bases, with 14 bases separating them. CDR1 is MGHRA and CDR2 is YSYEKL in the germline V gene. CDR3: CASSDPGDREKLFF. In DNA form, the CDR3 reads TGCGCCAGCAGCGACCCAGGAGATCGTGAAAAACTGTTTTTT.

The chain couples TRBV9 to TRBJ2-1; either TRBD1 or TRBD2 may supply D (6 bases each). V was shortened by 0 bases and J by 10 bases, with 11 bases between the two germline ends. The germline CDR1 and CDR2 sequences are SGDLS and YYNGEE. This CDR3 has 13 amino acids. In DNA form, the CDR3 reads TGTGCCAGCAGCGTAGCAGGAGGGGGGGAGCAGTTCTTC. This gives the protein CASSVAGGGEQFF.

This chain uses TRBV5-6 with TRBJ1-1, with D possibly being TRBD1 (6 bases). CDR3 length: 13 residues. In germline, CDR1 is SGHDT, CDR2 YYEEEE. V was clipped by 2 bases and J by 6 bases, with 11 bases between them. This CDR3 is CASSFWGGAEAFF. The CDR3 DNA is TGTGCCAGCAGCTTCTGGGGGGGCGCTGAAGCTTTCTTT.

V is TRBV6-4 and J is TRBJ2-3, with D unresolved. Germline values: CDR1 MRHNA, CDR2 SNTAGT. CDR3 length: 13 amino acids. Trimming took off 8 bases at V and 2 bases at J, with 11 bases between the two ends. CDR3 in DNA: TGTGCCAGCGGCCGTGGCGTCACAGATACGCAGTATTTT. It encodes CASGRGVTDTQYF.

This chain links TRBV7-3 with TRBJ2-3; 12 bases line up with TRBD2. Looked up from germline, CDR1 is SGHTA and CDR2 is FQGTGA. Trimming took 1 base from V and 0 from J; bases not matched to a gene: 20. CDR3 length: 23 amino acids. Here the CDR3 DNA reads TGTGCCAGCAGCTTAAAAGCTAGCGGGGGGGCCGTATTCAAGGAATCTAGCACAGATACGCAGTATTTT. The encoded protein is CASSLKASGGAVFKESSTDTQYF.

V usage is TRBV20-1 and J usage is TRBJ1-1; D is unresolved. Trimming shortened V by 5 bases and J by 7 bases, and 11 bases separated the two germline ends. Germline CDR1 reads DFQATT; CDR2 reads SNEGSKA (reference sequence). This CDR3 is 11 amino acids long. The CDR3 reads CSAEGGLEAFF. As DNA, the CDR3 is TGCAGTGCTGAGGGTGGGCTTGAAGCTTTCTTT.

This chain uses TRBV7-2 with TRBJ2-2, with 14 bases aligning to TRBD2. The ends lost 5 bases at V and 7 bases at J; junction bases unmatched: 6. This CDR3 contains 16 residues. Germline values: CDR1 SGHTA, CDR2 FQGNSA. CDR3 loop: CASSVGLAGAGGELFF. CDR3 sequence (DNA): TGTGCCAGCAGCGTGGGACTAGCGGGGGCGGGCGGGGAGCTGTTTTTT.

The chain employs TRBV7-2 and TRBJ2-2, with TRBD2 identical over 8 bases. The trim removed 8 bases at V and 6 bases at J, leaving 11 bases unmatched. The CDR3 contains 15 residues. Germline assignment: CDR1 SGHTA and CDR2 FQGNSA. In DNA, the CDR3 is TGTGCCAGCCAAAGCGGGGGATTGTTTGCCGGGGAGCTGTTTTTT. Translation: CASQSGGLFAGELFF.

The chain couples TRBV7-2 to TRBJ2-3; D is unresolved. Deletions cut 1 base from V and 6 bases from J, with 8 bases between. The germline CDR1 and CDR2 sequences are SGHTA and FQGNSA. This CDR3 has 13 residues. The DNA for the CDR3 is TGTGCCAGCAGCTTAGGGCGCGGCGATACGCAGTATTTT. This sequence encodes CASSLGRGDTQYF.

Points on this clone: Other DNA sequences in the sample encode the same CDR3. The V and J genes are TRBV9 and TRBJ2-2, with D unresolved. CDR3 length equals 14 residues. CDR1 and CDR2 from the germline V gene are SGDLS and YYNGEE. V was clipped by 0 bases and J by 2 bases, with 5 bases between them. The chain's CDR3 is CASSVGVNTGELFF. CDR3 coding DNA: TGTGCCAGCAGCGTAGGGGTCAACACCGGGGAGCTGTTTTTT.

This clone was seen only once. J is TRBJ2-1 and V is TRBV28; TRBD2 agrees at 10 bases. The V gene's germline CDR1 is MDHEN and CDR2 SYDVKM. J lost 5 bases, V lost 2 bases, and 3 bases had no gene match. This CDR3 has 15 residues. CDR3 nucleotide sequence: TGTGCCAGCAGTTTACCTAGCGGGGGCCACAATGAGCAGTTCTTC. It specifies CASSLPSGGHNEQFF.

The chain uses TRBV5-8 and TRBJ1-1, with 12 bases aligning to TRBD1. V lost 1 base to trimming and J lost 10 bases; unmatched junction nucleotides: 11. There are 16 residues in the CDR3. Germline lookup yields CDR1 SGHTS and CDR2 YDEGEE. CDR3 sequence: CASSLLRDRGLLGAFF. As DNA, the CDR3 is TGTGCCAGCAGCTTGCTCCGGGACAGGGGGCTTCTTGGAGCTTTCTTT.

V is TRBV11-3 and J is TRBJ2-7; TRBD1 matches 8 bases. Germline lookup yields CDR1 SGHNT and CDR2 YENEEA. J gave up 0 bases and V 3 bases, and 13 bases lay outside the gene matches. CDR3 length equals 18 residues. This CDR3 is CASSFPPTGAKSSYEQYF. The CDR3 DNA follows: TGTGCCAGCAGCTTCCCGCCGACAGGGGCGAAGAGCTCCTACGAGCAGTACTTC.

The count of this clone is one. This chain joins TRBV9 and TRBJ2-1, with 11 bases fitting TRBD2. The CDR3 has 16 amino acids. Germline V gene lookup returns CDR1 SGDLS and CDR2 YYNGEE. Trimming took 0 bases from V and 7 from J; bases not matched to a gene: 6. CDR3 amino acids: CASSVVTSGGWNEQFF. CDR3 coding DNA: TGTGCCAGCAGCGTAGTAACTAGCGGGGGCTGGAATGAGCAGTTCTTC.

The sample holds a few counts of this clone. The genes are TRBV5-4 and TRBJ2-3; 11 nucleotides agree with TRBD2. There are 16 residues in the CDR3. Germline lookup yields CDR1 SGHNT and CDR2 YYREEE (reference sequence). Losses at the gene ends were 3 bases for V and 2 bases for J; bases not matched to a gene: 5. CDR3 region: CASSSPGLAATDTQYF. CDR3 nucleotides: TGTGCCAGCAGCTCGCCGGGACTAGCGGCCACAGATACGCAGTATTTT.

J is TRBJ2-1 and V is TRBV19; no definite D call. CDR3 size: 13 residues. Germline V gene data show CDR1 as LNHDA and CDR2 as SQIVND (reference sequence). The V end was cut by 1 base, the J end by 4 bases, with 5 bases between. CDR3 bases: TGTGCCAGTAGTATAGGAGGATACAATGAGCAGTTCTTC. Encoded protein: CASSIGGYNEQFF. Variable domain in full (rest from reference TRBV19 and TRBJ2-1): DGGITQSPKYLFRKEGQNVTLSCEQNLNHDAMYWYRQDPGQGLRLIYYSQIVNDFQKGDIAEGYSVSREKKESFPLTVTSAQKNPTAFYLCASSIGGYNEQFFGPGTRLTVL.

The rearrangement uses TRBV11-1 and TRBJ2-5, with D tentatively TRBD1 (6 bases). Germline CDR1 reads SGHAT; CDR2 reads FQDESV (reference sequence). Deletions cut 4 bases from V and 5 bases from J, with 14 bases between. This CDR3 spans 14 amino acids. This CDR3 is CASSSRSQGETQYF. The CDR3 nucleotides are TGTGCCAGCAGCTCAAGGTCGCAGGGGGAGACCCAGTACTTC.

This clone showed up just once. The V gene is TRBV11-2, the J gene TRBJ2-5, with D maybe TRBD2 (5 bases). The CDR3 consists of 19 residues. Deletions cut 2 bases from V and 5 bases from J, with 27 bases between. Germline loops: CDR1 SGHAT, CDR2 FQNNGV. CDR3 loop: CASSLRVGRVRRLLETQYF. CDR3 bases: TGTGCCAGCAGCTTAAGGGTAGGGCGGGTGAGGAGGTTACTGGAGACCCAGTACTTC.

The gene calls are TRBV5-5 and TRBJ2-7; 10 nucleotides match TRBD1. The CDR3 runs 15 residues. Trimming took 2 bases from V and 4 from J; bases not matched to a gene: 6. CDR1 SGHKS and CDR2 YYEKEE come from the germline V gene (reference sequence). The CDR3 sequence: CASSLGTGEMYEQYF. DNA of the CDR3: TGTGCCAGCAGCTTAGGGACAGGGGAAATGTACGAGCAGTACTTC.

The chain uses TRBV30 and TRBJ2-5; a possible D gene is TRBD1 (5 bases). Between the trimmed V and J ends, which lost 2 bases and 5 bases, there was a span of 12 bases. This CDR3 region has 13 residues. Germline loops: CDR1 GTSNPN, CDR2 SVGIG (reference sequence). The CDR3 sequence: CAWSPGLEETQYF. DNA for the CDR3: TGTGCCTGGAGTCCAGGGCTGGAGGAGACCCAGTACTTC.

The rearrangement links TRBV7-9 to TRBJ1-1; the D is unclear. V lost 5 bases to trimming and J lost 1 base, with 14 bases between them. The CDR3 covers 15 residues. Germline values: CDR1 SEHNR, CDR2 FQNEAQ (reference sequence). For the CDR3, the DNA is TGTGCCAGCAGCGAAGGGTCGTCTGGGAACACTGAAGCTTTCTTT. Amino acids: CASSEGSSGNTEAFF.

The rearrangement links TRBV19 to TRBJ1-1; 9 bases align to TRBD1. Germline V gene lookup returns CDR1 LNHDA and CDR2 SQIVND (reference sequence). CDR3 length equals 15 residues. V lost 5 bases and J lost 11; bases outside the gene matches: 15. In nucleotides, the CDR3 is TGTGCCAGTAGTTCAGGGACAGGGCAATTGGGCTTCGCTTTCTTT. Protein product: CASSSGTGQLGFAFF.